These T cell receptor beta chains were read from a single sample in a study of human T cells and chemical hapten exposure. A single record per CDR3 protein comes from TCRdb applying MiXCR to the RACE reads. Among some 90,000 distinct CDR3 sequences listed, roughly a tenth were seen once. This specimen was whole blood, taken in connection with sensitization to the hapten diphenylcyclopropenone (DPC). The receptors here all came from a woman aged 25 to 45 with alopecia areata. Some clones in this sample may be carry-over from other donors' samples. CDR3s include the opening cysteine and the closing phenylalanine or tryptophan.

CDR3aa: CASSPSTGTEAFF
j_gene: TRBJ1-1
v_gene: TRBV28

CDR3aa: CASSPQVQGVYGYTF
j_gene: TRBJ1-2
v_gene: TRBV18

CDR3aa: CSVERGGTSSYEQFF
j_gene: TRBJ2-1
v_gene: TRBV29-1

CDR3aa: CASSVGPARNTIYF
j_gene: TRBJ1-3
v_gene: TRBV9

CDR3aa: CASSLMKNTEAFF
j_gene: TRBJ1-1
v_gene: TRBV7-8

CDR3aa: CASRRSGGDNEQFF
j_gene: TRBJ2-1
v_gene: TRBV3-1

CDR3aa: CASSESGGSMNTEAFF
j_gene: TRBJ1-1
v_gene: TRBV6-1

CDR3aa: CASSTGGFGSNQPQHF
j_gene: TRBJ1-5
v_gene: TRBV28

CDR3aa: CASSQGTGGAIFQETQYF
j_gene: TRBJ2-5
v_gene: TRBV3-1

CDR3aa: CASSATGAGGGEQYF
j_gene: TRBJ2-7
v_gene: TRBV6-1

CDR3aa: CASLFPGLTPNEQFF
j_gene: TRBJ2-1
v_gene: TRBV6-6

CDR3aa: CASSPLGLAGVEQFF
j_gene: TRBJ2-1
v_gene: TRBV11-2

CDR3aa: CSASRQGTFQQYF
j_gene: TRBJ2-7
v_gene: TRBV20-1

CDR3aa: CASSPRAGGPDTQYF
j_gene: TRBJ2-3
v_gene: TRBV7-2

CDR3aa: CASRSTEGEKLFF
j_gene: TRBJ1-4
v_gene: TRBV6-5

CDR3aa: CASSEAYNEQFF
j_gene: TRBJ2-1
v_gene: TRBV6-2/TRBV6-3

CDR3aa: CASTLKRATNTGELFF
j_gene: TRBJ2-2
v_gene: TRBV7-9

CDR3aa: CASSVEAGTSLADTQYF
j_gene: TRBJ2-3
v_gene: TRBV4-3

CDR3aa: CASATGLEGSGANVLTF
j_gene: TRBJ2-6
v_gene: TRBV7-6

CDR3aa: CSARELGQGAQNGELFF
j_gene: TRBJ2-2
v_gene: TRBV20-1

CDR3aa: CASSVNQGPDYGYTF
j_gene: TRBJ1-2
v_gene: TRBV7-9

CDR3aa: CSLPHRGNYGYTF
j_gene: TRBJ1-2
v_gene: TRBV29-1

CDR3aa: CSAPLGGYSNQPQHF
j_gene: TRBJ1-5
v_gene: TRBV20-1

CDR3aa: CASSSFLETQYF
j_gene: TRBJ2-5
v_gene: TRBV7-6

CDR3aa: CASSSAGSQETQYF
j_gene: TRBJ2-5
v_gene: TRBV9

CDR3aa: CATSRSPRYF
j_gene: TRBJ2-5
v_gene: TRBV15

CDR3aa: CASSLQVRPGGVETQYF
j_gene: TRBJ2-5
v_gene: TRBV9

CDR3aa: CASSPQGTTEAFF
j_gene: TRBJ1-1
v_gene: TRBV6-6

CDR3aa: CASSYGGPRNSPLHF
j_gene: TRBJ1-6
v_gene: TRBV6-5

CDR3aa: CASSSNDQETQYF
j_gene: TRBJ2-5
v_gene: TRBV5-1

CDR3aa: CASSSNRGLGEKLFF
j_gene: TRBJ1-4
v_gene: TRBV7-9